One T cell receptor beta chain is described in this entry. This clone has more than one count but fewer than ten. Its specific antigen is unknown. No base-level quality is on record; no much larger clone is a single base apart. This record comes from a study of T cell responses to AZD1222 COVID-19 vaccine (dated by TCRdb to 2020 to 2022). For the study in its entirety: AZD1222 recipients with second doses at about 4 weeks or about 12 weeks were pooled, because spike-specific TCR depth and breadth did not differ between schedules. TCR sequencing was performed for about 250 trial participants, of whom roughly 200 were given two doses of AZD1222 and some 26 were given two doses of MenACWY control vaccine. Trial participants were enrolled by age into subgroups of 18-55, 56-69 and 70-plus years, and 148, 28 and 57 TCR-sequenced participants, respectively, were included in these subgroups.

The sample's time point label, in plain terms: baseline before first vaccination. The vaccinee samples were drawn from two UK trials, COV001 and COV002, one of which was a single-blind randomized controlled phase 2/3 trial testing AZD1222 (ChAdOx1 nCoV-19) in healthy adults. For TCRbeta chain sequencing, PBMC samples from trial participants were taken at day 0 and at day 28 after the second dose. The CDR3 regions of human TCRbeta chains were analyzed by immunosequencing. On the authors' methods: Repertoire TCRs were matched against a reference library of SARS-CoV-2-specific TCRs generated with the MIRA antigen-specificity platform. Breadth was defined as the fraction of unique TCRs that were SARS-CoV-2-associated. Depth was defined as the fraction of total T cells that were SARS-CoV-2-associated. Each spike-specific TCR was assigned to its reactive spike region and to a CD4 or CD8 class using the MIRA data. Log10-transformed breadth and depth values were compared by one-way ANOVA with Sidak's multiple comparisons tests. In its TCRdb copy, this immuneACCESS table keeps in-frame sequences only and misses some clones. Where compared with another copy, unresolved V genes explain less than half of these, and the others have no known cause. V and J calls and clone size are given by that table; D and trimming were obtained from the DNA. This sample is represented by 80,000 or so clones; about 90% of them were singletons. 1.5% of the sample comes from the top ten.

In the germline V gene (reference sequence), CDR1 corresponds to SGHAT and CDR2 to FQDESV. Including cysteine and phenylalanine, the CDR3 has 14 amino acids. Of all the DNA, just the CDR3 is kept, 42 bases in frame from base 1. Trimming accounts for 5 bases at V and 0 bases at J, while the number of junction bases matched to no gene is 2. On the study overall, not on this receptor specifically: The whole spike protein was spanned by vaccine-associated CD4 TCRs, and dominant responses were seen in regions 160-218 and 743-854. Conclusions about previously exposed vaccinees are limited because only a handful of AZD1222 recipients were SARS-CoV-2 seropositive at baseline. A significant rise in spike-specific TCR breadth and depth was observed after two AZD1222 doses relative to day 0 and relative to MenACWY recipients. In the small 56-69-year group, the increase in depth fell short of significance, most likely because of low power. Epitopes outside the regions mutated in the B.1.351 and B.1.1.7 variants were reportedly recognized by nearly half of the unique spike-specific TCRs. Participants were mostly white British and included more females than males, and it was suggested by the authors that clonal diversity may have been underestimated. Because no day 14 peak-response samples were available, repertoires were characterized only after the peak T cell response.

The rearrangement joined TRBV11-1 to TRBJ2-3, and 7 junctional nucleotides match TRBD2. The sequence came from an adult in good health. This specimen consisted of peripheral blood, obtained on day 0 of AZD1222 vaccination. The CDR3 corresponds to CASSETSSTDTQYF. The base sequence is TGTGCCAGCAGCGAGACTAGCAGCACAGATACGCAGTATTTT.